The clone carrying this T cell receptor beta chain was seen at least ten times. A single record per CDR3 protein comes from TCRdb applying MiXCR to the 5' RACE reads. Among 200,000 to 250,000 distinct CDR3 sequences listed, over 15% were seen once. The CDR3 has 16 residues. Germline loops: CDR1 SGHNT, CDR2 YYREEE (reference sequence). V lost 4 bases, J lost 2 bases, and 17 bases lay in between. These data are taken from a study of T-cell memory formation after mild COVID-19. As for the study in general: The TCR clusters were mostly specific to one donor.

Sequenced input: PBMCs or a T cell subset sorted from them (not recorded which). The chain has TRBV5-4 and TRBJ2-3; tentative D call: TRBD2 (6 bases). The sequence was collected from an adult woman who had mild COVID-19 (a few samples of this study predate the infection). Cell type and time point are not known. The CDR3: CASSLTPGLNTDTQYF. The CDR3, as DNA: TGTGCCAGCAGCCTTACACCGGGACTCAACACAGATACGCAGTATTTT.